The rows below give T cell receptor beta chains drawn from one sample of a study of shared clonotypes between healthy human individuals. Produced via immunoSEQ multiplex PCR; TCRdb's table is partial and in-frame only. The sample includes millions of clones, roughly 94% of them seen just once. The sequenced sample was naive CD4+ T cells sorted from blood. The source of these receptors is a man between 18 and 29 years old in good health. Each CDR3 is given with its conserved first and last residue. A D gene is named only where the DNA matches it firmly. Only some rows state a clone size, as once, few, many or a class for expanded clones.

clone size | D gene | J gene | V gene | CDR3 protein | CDR3 DNA
. | . | TRBJ1-2 | TRBV19 | CASSIVGRANYGYTF | TGTGCCAGTAGTATAGTCGGCAGGGCTAACTATGGCTACACCTTC
. | . | TRBJ2-7 | TRBV25-1 | CASSEGTYYEQYF | TGTGCCAGCAGTGAAGGGACCTACTACGAGCAGTACTTC
. | TRBD2 | TRBJ2-1 | TRBV5-4 | CASSQTSGGHNEQFF | TGTGCCAGCAGCCAGACTAGCGGGGGCCACAATGAGCAGTTCTTC
. | TRBD1 | TRBJ1-1 | TRBV19 | CASIRTGLNTEAFF | TGTGCCAGTATACGGACAGGCTTGAACACTGAAGCTTTCTTT
. | . | TRBJ2-5 | TRBV10-3 | CAISEFAGKETQYF | TGTGCCATCAGTGAGTTTGCAGGGAAGGAGACCCAGTACTTC
. | . | TRBJ2-7 | TRBV11-2 | CASSPGPHSYEQYF | TGTGCCAGTTCACCGGGACCGCACTCCTACGAGCAGTACTTC
. | . | TRBJ2-7 | TRBV7-2 | CASSSPPGREQYF | TGTGCCAGCAGCTCTCCCCCAGGGCGCGAGCAGTACTTC
. | . | TRBJ2-6 | TRBV5-6 | CASSPRRSGANVLTF | TGTGCCAGCAGCCCCCGGCGCTCTGGGGCCAACGTCCTGACTTTC
. | . | TRBJ1-5 | TRBV2 | CASRPGDSNQPQHF | TGTGCCAGCCGTCCAGGGGATAGCAATCAGCCCCAGCATTTT
. | . | TRBJ1-1 | TRBV19 | CASSISEGVWGTEAFF | TGTGCCAGTAGTATATCGGAGGGGGTTTGGGGCACTGAAGCTTTCTTT
. | TRBD1 | TRBJ2-3 | TRBV9 | CASSVVPGQGTDTQYF | TGTGCCAGCAGCGTAGTCCCGGGACAGGGCACAGATACGCAGTATTTT
. | . | TRBJ1-3 | TRBV6-6 | CASSYTASSGNTIYF | TGTGCCAGCAGTTACACGGCGAGCTCTGGAAACACCATATATTTT
. | . | TRBJ2-7 | TRBV28 | CASIAQAPTYEQYF | TGTGCCAGCATTGCCCAGGCTCCTACCTACGAGCAGTACTTC
once | . | TRBJ2-7 | TRBV5-4 | CASSLDFYEQYF | TGTGCCAGCAGCCTGGACTTCTACGAGCAGTACTTC
. | . | TRBJ1-2 | TRBV5-6 | CASSLLQAEGYTF | TGTGCCAGCAGCTTGTTACAGGCGGAGGGCTACACCTTC
. | . | TRBJ2-5 | TRBV18 | CASSPGLNQETQYF | TGTGCCAGCTCACCGGGACTGAACCAAGAGACCCAGTACTTC
. | TRBD1 | TRBJ2-3 | TRBV7-2 | CASSPRTGGTDTQYF | TGTGCCAGCAGCCCCCGGACAGGGGGCACAGATACGCAGTATTTT
. | . | TRBJ1-3 | TRBV7-8 | CASSPSDRLGGNTIYF | TGTGCCAGCAGCCCATCCGACAGGCTAGGTGGAAACACCATATATTTT
. | . | TRBJ1-2 | TRBV7-8 | CASSSKYSSYGYTF | TGTGCCAGCAGCTCTAAATACAGCAGCTATGGCTACACCTTC
. | TRBD2 | TRBJ2-7 | TRBV27 | CASRGTSASGEQYF | TGTGCCAGCAGAGGGACTAGCGCGTCAGGCGAGCAGTACTTC
. | TRBD1 | TRBJ2-3 | TRBV2 | CAIKTRQGSTDTQYF | TGTGCCATCAAAACAAGACAGGGAAGCACAGATACGCAGTATTTT
few | . | TRBJ1-2 | TRBV5-1 | CASSGGTLNYGYTF | TGCGCCAGCAGCGGGGGGACGCTTAACTATGGCTACACCTTC
. | . | TRBJ1-3 | TRBV9 | CASGPPGNTIYF | TGTGCCAGCGGCCCCCCTGGAAACACCATATATTTT
once | TRBD1 | TRBJ2-7 | TRBV5-1 | CASSPSQGAYEQYF | TGCGCCAGCTCCCCCTCACAGGGGGCCTACGAGCAGTACTTC
. | . | TRBJ2-7 | TRBV5-4 | CASSTDRVSYEQYF | TGTGCCAGCAGCACGGACCGCGTCTCCTACGAGCAGTACTTC
. | . | TRBJ1-1 | TRBV5-6 | CASSSDGRGTEAFF | TGTGCCAGCAGTTCGGACGGACGGGGGACCGAAGCTTTCTTT
. | . | TRBJ2-1 | TRBV5-1 | CASSLVRQAYNEQFF | TGCGCCAGCAGCTTGGTTCGGCAGGCCTACAATGAGCAGTTCTTC
. | TRBD1 | TRBJ1-5 | TRBV18 | CASSPSTGANSQPQHF | TGTGCCAGCTCACCATCGACAGGGGCAAATAGTCAGCCCCAGCATTTT